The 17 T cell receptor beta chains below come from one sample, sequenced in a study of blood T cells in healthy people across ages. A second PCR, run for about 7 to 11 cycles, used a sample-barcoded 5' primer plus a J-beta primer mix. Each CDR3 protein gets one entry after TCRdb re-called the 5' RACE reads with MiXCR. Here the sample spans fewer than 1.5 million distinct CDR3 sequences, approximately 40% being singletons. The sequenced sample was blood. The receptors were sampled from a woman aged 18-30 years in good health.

CDR3 loop: CASSRSPLDYEQYF. In nucleotides, the CDR3 is TGTGCCAGCAGTCGGTCACCATTAGACTACGAGCAGTACTTC. This rearrangement joins TRBV6-2 or TRBV6-3 to TRBJ2-7; D is ambiguous. CDR3 length equals 14 residues. V was trimmed by 5 bases and J by 3 bases, leaving 14 bases between them. Per germline, CDR1 MNHEY and CDR2 SVGEGT.

The chain's CDR3 is CASREATGRGPGANVLTF. The CDR3 bases are TGTGCCAGCAGGGAGGCGACAGGGAGGGGACCTGGGGCCAACGTCCTGACTTTC. The rearrangement links TRBV6-1 to TRBJ2-6; either TRBD1 or TRBD2 may supply D (7 bases each). The CDR3 runs to 18 residues. V gave up 6 bases and J gave up 2 bases, with 20 bases separating them. The germline V gene encodes CDR1 MNHNS and CDR2 SASEGT.

CDR3 protein: CASSTWTGATNEKLFF. CDR3 nucleotide sequence: TGTGCCAGCAGTACCTGGACAGGGGCAACTAATGAAAAACTGTTTTTT. The genes are TRBV6-2 or TRBV6-3 and TRBJ1-4; 9 bases map to TRBD1. Losses at the gene ends were 5 bases for V and 0 bases for J; bases not matched to a gene: 4. Germline V gene lookup returns CDR1 MNHEY and CDR2 SVGEGT. The length of the CDR3 is 16 residues.

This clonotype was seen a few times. Here the CDR3 reads CASSGEGRNYGYTF. The CDR3 DNA reads as TGTGCCAGCAGCGGGGAGGGAAGGAACTATGGCTACACCTTC. The chain is built from TRBV9 and TRBJ1-2; no clear D gene. From germline, CDR1 is SGDLS and CDR2 YYNGEE. Trimming stripped 3 bases from V and 2 bases from J, with 11 bases between. The CDR3 length is 14 residues.

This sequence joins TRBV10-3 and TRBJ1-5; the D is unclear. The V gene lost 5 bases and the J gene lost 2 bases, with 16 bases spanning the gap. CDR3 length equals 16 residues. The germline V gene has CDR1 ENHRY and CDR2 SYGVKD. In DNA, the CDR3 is TGTGCCATCAGTAGTGAGCAGAGTTCCGGCAATCAGCCCCAGCATTTT. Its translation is CAISSEQSSGNQPQHF.

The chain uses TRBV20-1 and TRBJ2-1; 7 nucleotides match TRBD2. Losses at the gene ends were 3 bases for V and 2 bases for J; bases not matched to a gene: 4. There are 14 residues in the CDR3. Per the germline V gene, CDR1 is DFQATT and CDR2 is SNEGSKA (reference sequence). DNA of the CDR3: TGCAGTGCTAGCGGCAGCGGGACCTACAATGAGCAGTTCTTC. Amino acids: CSASGSGTYNEQFF.

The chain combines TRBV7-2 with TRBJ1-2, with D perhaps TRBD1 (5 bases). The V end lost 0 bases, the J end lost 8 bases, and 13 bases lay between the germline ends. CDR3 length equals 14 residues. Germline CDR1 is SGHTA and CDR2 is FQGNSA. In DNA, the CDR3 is TGTGCCAGCAGCTTAGCGACCGGGGGTCGGGGCTACACCTTC. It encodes CASSLATGGRGYTF.

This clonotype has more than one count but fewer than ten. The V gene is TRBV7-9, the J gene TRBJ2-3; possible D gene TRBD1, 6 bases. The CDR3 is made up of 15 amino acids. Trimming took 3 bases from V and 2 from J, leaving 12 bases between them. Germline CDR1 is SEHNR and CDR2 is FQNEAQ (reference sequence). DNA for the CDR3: TGTGCCAGCAGCTTCCAGACAGGACCCACAGATACGCAGTATTTT. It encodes CASSFQTGPTDTQYF.

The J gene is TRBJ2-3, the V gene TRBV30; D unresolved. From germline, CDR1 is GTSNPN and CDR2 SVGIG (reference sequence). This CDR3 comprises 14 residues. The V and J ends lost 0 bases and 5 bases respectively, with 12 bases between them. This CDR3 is CAWSVGSLGDTQYF. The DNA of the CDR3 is TGTGCCTGGAGTGTAGGGTCTTTAGGAGATACGCAGTATTTT.

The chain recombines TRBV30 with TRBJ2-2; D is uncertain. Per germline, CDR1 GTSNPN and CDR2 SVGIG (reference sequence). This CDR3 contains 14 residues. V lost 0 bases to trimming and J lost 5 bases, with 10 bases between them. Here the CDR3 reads CAWSVILGTGELFF. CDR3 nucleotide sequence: TGTGCCTGGAGTGTAATCCTGGGAACCGGGGAGCTGTTTTTT.

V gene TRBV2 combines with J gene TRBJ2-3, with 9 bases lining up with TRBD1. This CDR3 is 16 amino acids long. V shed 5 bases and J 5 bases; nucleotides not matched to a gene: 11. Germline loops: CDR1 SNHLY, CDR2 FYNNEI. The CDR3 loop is CASSPYIQGAGDTQYF. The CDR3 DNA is TGTGCCAGCAGTCCTTATATACAGGGGGCTGGAGATACGCAGTATTTT.

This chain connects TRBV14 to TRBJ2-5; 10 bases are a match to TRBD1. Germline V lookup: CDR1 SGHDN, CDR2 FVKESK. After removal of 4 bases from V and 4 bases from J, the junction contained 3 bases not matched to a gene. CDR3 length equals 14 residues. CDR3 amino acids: CASSPWTGGETQYF. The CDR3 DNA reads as TGTGCCAGCAGCCCGTGGACAGGGGGAGAGACCCAGTACTTC.

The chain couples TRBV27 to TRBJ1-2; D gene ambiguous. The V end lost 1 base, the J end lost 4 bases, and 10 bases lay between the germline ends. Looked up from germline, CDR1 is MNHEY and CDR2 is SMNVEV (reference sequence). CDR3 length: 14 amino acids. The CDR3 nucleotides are TGTGCCAGCAGTTTATACCCGGCAATCTATGGCTACACCTTC. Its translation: CASSLYPAIYGYTF.

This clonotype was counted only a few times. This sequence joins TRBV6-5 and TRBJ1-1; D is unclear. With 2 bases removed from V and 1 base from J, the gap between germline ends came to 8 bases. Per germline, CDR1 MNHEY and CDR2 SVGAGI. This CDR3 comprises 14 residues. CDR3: CASSYVGENTEAFF. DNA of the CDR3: TGTGCCAGCAGTTACGTCGGTGAGAACACTGAAGCTTTCTTT.

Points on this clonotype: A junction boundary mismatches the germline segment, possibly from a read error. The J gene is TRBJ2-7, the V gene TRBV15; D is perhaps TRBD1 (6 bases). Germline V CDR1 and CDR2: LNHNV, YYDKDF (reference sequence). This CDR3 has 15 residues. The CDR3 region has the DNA TGTGCCACCAGCAGATCAGGGGTTGGCTCCGACGAGCAGTACTTC. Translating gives CATSRSGVGSDEQYF.

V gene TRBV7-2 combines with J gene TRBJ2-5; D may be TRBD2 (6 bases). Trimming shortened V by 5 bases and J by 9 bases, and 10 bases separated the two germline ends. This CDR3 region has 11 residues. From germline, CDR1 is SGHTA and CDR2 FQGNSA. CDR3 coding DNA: TGTGCCAGCAGCCCTGGGAGGCCCCAGTACTTC. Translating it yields CASSPGRPQYF. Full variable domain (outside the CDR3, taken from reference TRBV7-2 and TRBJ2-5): GAGVSQSPSNKVTEKGKDVELRCDPISGHTALYWYRQSLGQGLEFLIYFQGNSAPDKSGLPSDRFSAERTGGSVSTLTIQRTQQEDSAVYLCASSPGRPQYFGPGTRLLVL.

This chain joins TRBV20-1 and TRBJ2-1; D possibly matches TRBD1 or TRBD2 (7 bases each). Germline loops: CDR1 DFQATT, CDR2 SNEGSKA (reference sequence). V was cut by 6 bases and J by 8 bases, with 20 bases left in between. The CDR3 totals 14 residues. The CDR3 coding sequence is TGCAGTGCCCCGAAGCAGGGGGGGGCCTATGAGCAGTTCTTC. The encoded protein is CSAPKQGGAYEQFF.